The T cell receptor beta chain under discussion was sequenced for a study of cytomegalovirus exposure and HLA in healthy donors. Study-wide points: There were 150 to 200 TCR beta chains listed as cytomegalovirus-associated.

Notes on this clone: No antigen is known for it.

Researchers ran the PCR with 60 Vbeta and 13 Jbeta primers. TCRdb's copy holds only in-frame clones and misses some; the assay was immunoSEQ multiplex PCR. The table records about 99,000 clones, almost 80% of them present only once. CDR3 length: 12 residues. Germline values: CDR1 SGHTA, CDR2 FQGNSA. Losses at the gene ends were 10 bases for V and 14 bases for J; bases not matched to a gene: 6. Input material: PBMCs. The V and J genes are TRBV7-2 and TRBJ2-1, with TRBD2 matching 15 bases. The receptor comes from a man in his fifties or sixties in good health and CMV-seropositive. Here the CDR3 reads CANEGLAGGEFF. CDR3 nucleotide sequence: TGTGCCAACGAGGGACTAGCGGGAGGAGAGTTCTTC.